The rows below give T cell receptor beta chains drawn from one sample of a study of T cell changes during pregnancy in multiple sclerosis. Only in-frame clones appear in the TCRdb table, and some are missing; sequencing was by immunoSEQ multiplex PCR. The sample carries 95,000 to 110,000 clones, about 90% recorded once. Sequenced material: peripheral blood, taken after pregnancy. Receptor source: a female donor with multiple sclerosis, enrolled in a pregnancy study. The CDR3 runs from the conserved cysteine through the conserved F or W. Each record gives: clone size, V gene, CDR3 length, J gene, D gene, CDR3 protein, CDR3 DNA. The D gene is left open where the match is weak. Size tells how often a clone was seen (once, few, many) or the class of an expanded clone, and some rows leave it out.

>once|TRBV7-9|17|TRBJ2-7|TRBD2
CASSSSFLAGGGNEQYF
TGTGCCAGCAGCTCATCCTTCTTAGCGGGAGGGGGGAACGAGCAGTACTTC
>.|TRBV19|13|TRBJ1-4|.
CASNTGTNEKLFF
TGTGCCAGCAACACAGGTACTAATGAAAAACTGTTTTTT
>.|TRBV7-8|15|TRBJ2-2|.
CASSRTQGNTGELFF
TGTGCCAGCAGCCGGACCCAGGGCAACACCGGGGAGCTGTTTTTT
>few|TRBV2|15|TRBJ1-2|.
CASSGQGEGLDGYTF
TGTGCCAGCAGTGGTCAAGGGGAGGGGCTAGACGGCTACACCTTC
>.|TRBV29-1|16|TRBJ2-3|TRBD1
CSARNRQGGSTDTQYF
TGCAGCGCCCGAAACCGACAGGGGGGTAGCACAGATACGCAGTATTTT
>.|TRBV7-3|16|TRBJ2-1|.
CASSLQAGTVYNEQFF
TGTGCCAGCAGCTTACAAGCTGGGACTGTCTACAATGAGCAGTTCTTC
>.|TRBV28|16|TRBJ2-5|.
CASSLLGGPIGETQYF
TGTGCCAGCAGTTTATTGGGGGGTCCAATTGGGGAGACCCAGTACTTC
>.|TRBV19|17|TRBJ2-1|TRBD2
CASSIRPGLADRLGQFF
TGTGCCAGTAGTATCCGCCCCGGACTAGCGGACCGATTGGGGCAGTTCTTC
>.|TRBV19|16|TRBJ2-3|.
CASSINNPGYTDTQYF
TGTGCCAGTAGTATTAATAACCCGGGATACACAGATACGCAGTATTTT
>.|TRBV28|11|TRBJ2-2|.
CASSFAGELFF
TGTGCCAGCAGTTTCGCCGGGGAGCTGTTTTTT
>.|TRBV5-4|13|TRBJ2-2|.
CASSLASAGELFF
TGTGCCAGCAGCTTGGCCTCGGCCGGGGAGCTGTTTTTT
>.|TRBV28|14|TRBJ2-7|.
CASSLQGKSYEQYF
TGTGCCAGCAGTTTACAGGGGAAATCCTACGAGCAGTACTTC
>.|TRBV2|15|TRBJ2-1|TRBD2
CASSGLASSYNEQFF
TGTGCCAGCAGTGGACTAGCGTCCTCCTACAATGAGCAGTTCTTC
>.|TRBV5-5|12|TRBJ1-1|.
CASSLGGFEAFF
TGTGCCAGCAGCTTAGGGGGATTTGAAGCTTTCTTT
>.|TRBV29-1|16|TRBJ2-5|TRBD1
CSVEFLDRLVWETQYF
TGCAGCGTTGAATTCCTGGACAGGCTAGTTTGGGAGACCCAGTACTTC
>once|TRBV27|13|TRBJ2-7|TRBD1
CASSLPNRGEQYF
TGTGCCAGCAGTTTACCCAACAGGGGCGAGCAGTACTTC
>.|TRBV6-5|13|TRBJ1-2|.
CASSYSGGYGYTF
TGTGCCAGCAGTTACTCCGGGGGCTATGGCTACACCTTC
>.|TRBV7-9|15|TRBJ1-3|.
CASSFDTGSGNTIYF
TGTGCCAGCAGCTTTGACACTGGCTCTGGAAACACCATATATTTT
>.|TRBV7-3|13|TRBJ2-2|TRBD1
CASSDRAGGELFF
TGTGCCAGCAGCGACAGGGCCGGCGGGGAGCTGTTTTTT
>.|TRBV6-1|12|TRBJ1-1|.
CASSVGRTEAFF
TGTGCCAGCAGTGTAGGGAGGACTGAAGCTTTCTTT
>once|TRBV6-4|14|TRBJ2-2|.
CASRASFRHGELFF
TGTGCCAGCAGGGCCTCTTTTCGTCACGGGGAGCTGTTTTTT
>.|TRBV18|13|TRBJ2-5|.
CASSPEVGETQYF
TGTGCCAGCTCACCAGAGGTCGGGGAGACCCAGTACTTC
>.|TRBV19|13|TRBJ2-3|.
CASTSQGGDTQYF
TGTGCCAGTACCTCCCAGGGTGGGGATACGCAGTATTTT
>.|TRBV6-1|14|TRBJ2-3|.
CASRTGSGTDTQYF
TGTGCCAGCAGAACGGGGTCAGGCACAGATACGCAGTATTTT
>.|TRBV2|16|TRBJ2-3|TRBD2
CASITLAGALRDTQYF
TGTGCCAGCATCACGCTAGCGGGGGCCCTGAGAGATACGCAGTATTTT
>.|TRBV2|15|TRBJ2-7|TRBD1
CASRGTDRETYEQYF
TGTGCCAGCAGGGGCACGGACAGGGAAACCTACGAGCAGTACTTC
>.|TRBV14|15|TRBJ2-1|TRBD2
CASSLIAGGYNEQFF
TGTGCCAGCAGCCTCATAGCGGGGGGATACAATGAGCAGTTCTTC
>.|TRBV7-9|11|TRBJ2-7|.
CASSFIYEQYF
TGTGCCAGCAGCTTCATCTACGAGCAGTACTTC
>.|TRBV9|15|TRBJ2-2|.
CASSASDTYTGELFF
TGTGCCAGCAGCGCGAGTGATACCTACACCGGGGAGCTGTTTTTT
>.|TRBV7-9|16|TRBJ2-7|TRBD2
CASSSVSGAHSYEQYF
TGTGCCAGCAGCTCTGTTAGCGGGGCCCACTCCTACGAGCAGTACTTC
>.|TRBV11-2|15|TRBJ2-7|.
CASSPRIASSYEQYF
TGTGCCAGCAGCCCCCGGATAGCGTCCTCCTACGAGCAGTACTTC
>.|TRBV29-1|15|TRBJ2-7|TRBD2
CSVGGTSGFLDEQYF
TGCAGCGTCGGAGGGACTAGCGGTTTTTTAGACGAGCAGTACTTC
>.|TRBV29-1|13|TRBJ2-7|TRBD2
CSVDGTSGGEQYF
TGCAGCGTTGATGGGACTAGCGGAGGGGAGCAGTACTTC
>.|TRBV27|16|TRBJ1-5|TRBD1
CASSLSNRGPNQPQHF
TGTGCCAGCAGTTTATCGAATAGGGGGCCAAATCAGCCCCAGCATTTT
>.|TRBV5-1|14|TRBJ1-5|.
CASSLNPGNQPQHF
TGCGCCAGCAGCTTGAACCCAGGGAATCAGCCCCAGCATTTT
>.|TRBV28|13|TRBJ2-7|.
CASSSHPRDEQYF
TGTGCCAGCAGTTCTCACCCCCGCGACGAGCAGTACTTC